This TCR beta chain was sequenced for a study of blood T cell repertoires in COVID-19. In the study overall: Researchers got acute and convalescent COVID-19 samples from the United States, Italy and Spain.

Here immunoSEQ multiplex PCR was the method, and the copy in TCRdb shows in-frame clones only, minus some. In the table there are about 300,000 clones, roughly nine tenths of which are singletons. Germline CDR1 reads SGHTA; CDR2 reads FQGNSA. V was cut by 1 base and J by 3 bases, with 12 bases left in between. The CDR3 covers 16 residues. The chain joins TRBV7-2 to TRBJ1-4, with unresolved D. This clonotype was sampled from a man aged 55 to 69 who had recovered from COVID-19. The sequencing sample was made of PBMCs or T cells enriched from blood (not recorded which). DNA for the CDR3: TGTGCCAGCAGCTTAGACGGGGTGGGAGCTAATGAAAAACTGTTTTTT. Its protein is CASSLDGVGANEKLFF.